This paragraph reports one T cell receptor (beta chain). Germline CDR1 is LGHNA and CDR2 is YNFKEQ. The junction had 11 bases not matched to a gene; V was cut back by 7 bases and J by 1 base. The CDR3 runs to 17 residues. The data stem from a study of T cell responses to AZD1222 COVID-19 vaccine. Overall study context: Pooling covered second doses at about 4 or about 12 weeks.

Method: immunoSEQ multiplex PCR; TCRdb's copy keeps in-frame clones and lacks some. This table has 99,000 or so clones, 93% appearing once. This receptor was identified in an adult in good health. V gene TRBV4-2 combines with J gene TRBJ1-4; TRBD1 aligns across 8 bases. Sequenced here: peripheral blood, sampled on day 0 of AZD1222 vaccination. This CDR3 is CASKPRQGIRTNEKLFF. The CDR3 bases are TGTGCCAGCAAGCCGAGACAGGGGATTAGAACTAATGAAAAACTGTTTTTT.